This is a list of T cell receptor beta chains from one sample in a study of T-cell reconstitution after alpha-beta-depleted transplantation in children. TCRdb passed the PCR reads through MiXCR, listing each CDR3 protein once. The table records 300,000 to 400,000 distinct CDR3 sequences, 15% to 20% of them present only once. The sequencing used PBMCs, mostly from graft donor cells, collected 360 days after TCRalphabeta/CD19-depleted stem cell transplant. These receptors were obtained from a male patient aged 2-10 years who had a stem cell transplant for acute lymphoblastic leukemia, so the T cells may come from the graft donor. Both conserved end residues are trimmed from each CDR3. The D gene is left open where the match is weak.

D: -
V: TRBV4-1
CDR3: ASSQDSTTGELF

D: -
V: TRBV21-1
CDR3: ASTDSDCQETQY

D: TRBD2
V: TRBV28
CDR3: ASSSTIAGGIQETQY

D: TRBD2
V: TRBV5-1
CDR3: ASSFHRGGTDTQY

D: TRBD2
V: TRBV7-3
CDR3: ASSFLAGIGELF

D: -
V: TRBV4-1
CDR3: ASSQVPEVGNEQF

D: -
V: TRBV28
CDR3: ASSFTNEQF

D: TRBD1
V: TRBV12-3/TRBV12-4
CDR3: ASSFPTGGKEQF

D: TRBD2
V: TRBV4-1
CDR3: ASSQDFASGILGETQY

D: TRBD1
V: TRBV7-9
CDR3: ASRPNFQGAQTDTQY

D: TRBD1
V: TRBV29-1
CDR3: SVVDWTGGIYGYT

D: TRBD2
V: TRBV28
CDR3: ASSPPGLAGADSYNEQF

D: TRBD2
V: TRBV28
CDR3: ASSLELAGVETQY

D: TRBD1
V: TRBV4-1
CDR3: ASSRTGTVLNTGELF

D: TRBD2
V: TRBV28
CDR3: ASSPPGLASRNEQF

D: -
V: TRBV5-1
CDR3: ASTRPEVDTQY

D: -
V: TRBV4-3
CDR3: ASSQEARVSRGALH

D: -
V: TRBV27
CDR3: ASSFQQGEHPYEQY